This TCR beta chain was sequenced during a study of blood T cell repertoires in COVID-19. This CDR3 region has 13 residues. TCRdb's copy holds only in-frame clones and misses some; the assay was immunoSEQ multiplex PCR. In the table there are roughly 360,000 clones, around nine tenths of which are singletons. Material: PBMCs or T cells enriched from blood (not recorded which). The V call is TRBV12-1, the J call TRBJ2-5; no check of the table's D call, TRBD1, against the DNA was made. TRBV12-1 is marked as a pseudogene. The receptor was isolated from a woman aged 25-40 years with acute COVID-19. CDR3: CASSPTGQETQYF. The DNA of the CDR3 is TGTGCCAGCAGCCCTACAGGGCAAGAGACCCAGTACTTC.